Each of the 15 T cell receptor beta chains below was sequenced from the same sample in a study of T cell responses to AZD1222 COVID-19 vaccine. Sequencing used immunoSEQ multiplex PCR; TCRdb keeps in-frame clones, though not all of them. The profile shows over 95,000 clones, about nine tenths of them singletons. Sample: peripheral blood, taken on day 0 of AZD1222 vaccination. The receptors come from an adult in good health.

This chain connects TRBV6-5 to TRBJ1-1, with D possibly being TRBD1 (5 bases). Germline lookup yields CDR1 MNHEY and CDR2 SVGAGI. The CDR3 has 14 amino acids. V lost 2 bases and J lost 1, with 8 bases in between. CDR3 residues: CASSYQGGNTEAFF. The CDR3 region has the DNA TGTGCCAGCAGTTACCAGGGAGGGAACACTGAAGCTTTCTTT.

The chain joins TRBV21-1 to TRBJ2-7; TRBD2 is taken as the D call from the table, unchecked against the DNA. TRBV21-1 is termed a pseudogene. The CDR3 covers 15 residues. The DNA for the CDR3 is TGTGCCAGCACAAGAACTAGCAGGGCTAGCTACGAGCAGTACTTC. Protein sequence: CASTRTSRASYEQYF.

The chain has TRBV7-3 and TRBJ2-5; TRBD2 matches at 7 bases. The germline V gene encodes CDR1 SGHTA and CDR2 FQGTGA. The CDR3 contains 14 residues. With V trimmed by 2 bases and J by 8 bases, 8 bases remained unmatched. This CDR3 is CASSLAGLGETQYF. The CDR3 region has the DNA TGTGCCAGCAGCTTAGCTGGACTAGGGGAAACCCAGTACTTC.

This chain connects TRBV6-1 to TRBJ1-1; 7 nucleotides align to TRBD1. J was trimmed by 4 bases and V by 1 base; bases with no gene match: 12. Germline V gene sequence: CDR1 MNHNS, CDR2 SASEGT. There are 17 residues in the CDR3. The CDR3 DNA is TGTGCCAGCAGTGAAGGGGGCTGGGGACAGTTAGGCACTGAAGCTTTCTTT. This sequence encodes CASSEGGWGQLGTEAFF.

The CDR3 coding sequence is TGTGCCAGTAGTATACAGAAGTATGGCTACACCTTC. It specifies CASSIQKYGYTF. The V gene is TRBV19, the J gene TRBJ1-2; D ambiguous. CDR1 and CDR2 from the germline V gene are LNHDA and SQIVND (reference sequence). Trimming stripped 2 bases from V and 5 bases from J, with 6 bases between. This CDR3 has 12 residues.

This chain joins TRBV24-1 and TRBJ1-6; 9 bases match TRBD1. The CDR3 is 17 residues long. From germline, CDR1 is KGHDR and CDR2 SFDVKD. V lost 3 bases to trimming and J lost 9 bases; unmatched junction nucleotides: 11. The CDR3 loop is CATSDSRQGGRGSPLHF. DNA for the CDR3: TGTGCCACCAGTGATAGCCGACAGGGGGGGCGCGGTTCACCCCTCCACTTT.

The CDR3 loop reads CASSLGGRSNEKLFF. The CDR3, as DNA: TGTGCCAGCAGCTTGGGGGGGCGGAGTAATGAAAAACTGTTTTTT. The J gene is TRBJ1-4, the V gene TRBV5-6, with D perhaps TRBD1 (6 bases). Trimming removed 0 bases from V and 4 bases from J, with 10 bases in between. The CDR3 length is 15 residues. CDR1 and CDR2 from the germline V gene are SGHDT and YYEEEE.

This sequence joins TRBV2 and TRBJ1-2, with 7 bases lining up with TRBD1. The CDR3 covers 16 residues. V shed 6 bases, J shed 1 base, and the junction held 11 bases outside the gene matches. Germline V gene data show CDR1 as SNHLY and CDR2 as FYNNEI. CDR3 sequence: CASRPPGTVNNYGYTF. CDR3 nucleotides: TGTGCCAGCAGACCGCCCGGGACAGTGAATAACTATGGCTACACCTTC.

The CDR3 is CASSQREGIEKLFF. The CDR3 region has the DNA TGTGCCAGCAGCCAACGAGAGGGCATCGAAAAACTGTTTTTT. This chain connects TRBV14 to TRBJ1-4, with D unclear. The V end lost 2 bases, the J end lost 8 bases, and 12 bases lay between the germline ends. This CDR3 region has 14 residues. In germline, CDR1 is SGHDN, CDR2 FVKESK.

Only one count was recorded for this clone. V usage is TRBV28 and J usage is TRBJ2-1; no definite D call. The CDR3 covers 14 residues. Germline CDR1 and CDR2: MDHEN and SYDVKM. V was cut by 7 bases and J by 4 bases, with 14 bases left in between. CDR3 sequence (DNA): TGTGCCAGCATCCAACCCTTCGGATACAATGAGCAGTTCTTC. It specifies CASIQPFGYNEQFF.

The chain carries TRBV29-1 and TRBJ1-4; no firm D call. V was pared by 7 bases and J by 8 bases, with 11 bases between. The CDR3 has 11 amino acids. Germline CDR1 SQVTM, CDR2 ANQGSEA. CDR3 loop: CSAHGGEKLFF. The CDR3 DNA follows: TGCAGCGCCCATGGAGGAGAAAAACTGTTTTTT.

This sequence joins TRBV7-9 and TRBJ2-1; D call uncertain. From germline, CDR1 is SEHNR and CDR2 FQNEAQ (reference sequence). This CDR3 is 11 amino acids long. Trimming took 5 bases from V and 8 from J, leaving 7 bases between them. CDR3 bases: TGTGCCAGCAGCCCAATCGATGAGCAGTTCTTC. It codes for CASSPIDEQFF.

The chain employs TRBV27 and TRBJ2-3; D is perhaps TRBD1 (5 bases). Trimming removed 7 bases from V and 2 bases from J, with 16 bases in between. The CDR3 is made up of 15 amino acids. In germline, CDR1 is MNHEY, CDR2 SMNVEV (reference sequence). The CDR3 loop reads CASTLRGAPTDTQYF. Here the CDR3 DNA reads TGTGCCAGCACCCTACGTGGGGCTCCCACAGATACGCAGTATTTT.

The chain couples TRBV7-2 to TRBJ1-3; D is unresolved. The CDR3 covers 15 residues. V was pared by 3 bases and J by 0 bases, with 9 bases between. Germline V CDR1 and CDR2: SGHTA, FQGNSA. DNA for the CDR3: TGTGCCAGCAGCTTTCAACCGGGCTCTGGAAACACCATATATTTT. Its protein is CASSFQPGSGNTIYF.

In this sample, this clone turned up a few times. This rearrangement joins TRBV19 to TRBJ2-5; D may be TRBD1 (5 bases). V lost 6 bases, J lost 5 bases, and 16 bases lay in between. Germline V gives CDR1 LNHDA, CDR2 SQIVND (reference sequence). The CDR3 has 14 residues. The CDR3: CASRTQGSFETQYF. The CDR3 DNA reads TGTGCCAGTAGAACTCAGGGAAGTTTTGAGACCCAGTACTTC.